This T cell receptor (beta chain) was recorded in a study of shared clonotypes between healthy human individuals. Repertoires were generated with immunoSEQ multiplex PCR, while TCRdb's copy carries only in-frame clones and drops some. The table lists around 1.4 million clones, approximately 98.5% of them singletons, with over 0.3% in the top ten. What was sequenced was naive CD4+ T cells sorted from blood. Subset denoted: CD45RA+ positively selected. This sequence was found in a man aged 25 to 40 in good health.

The DNA for the CDR3 is TGCGCCAGCAGCCAAGATCTTTGGGCGGGAGGAGAGACCCAGTACTTC. This gives the protein CASSQDLWAGGETQYF. V is TRBV4-3 and J is TRBJ2-5; TRBD2 matches at 8 bases. With 0 bases clipped from V and 4 bases from J, the junction kept 7 bases outside the gene matches. The germline CDR1 and CDR2 sequences are LGHNA and YSLEER. The CDR3 runs 16 residues.